These T cell receptor beta chains were read from a single sample in a study of T cells in Graves' hyperthyroidism and ophthalmopathy. TCRdb re-derived calls from the multiplex PCR reads in MiXCR, one entry per CDR3 protein. The profile shows hundreds of thousands of distinct CDR3 sequences, about two fifths of them singletons. Sequenced sample: blood. The receptors come from a man younger than 35 with Graves' hyperthyroidism. Each CDR3 is given with its conserved first and last residue. The D gene is left open where the match is weak. Clone size, where shown, is once, few, many, or a class for clones that have expanded.

size	V	D	J	DNA	CDR3
once	TRBV10-3	NA	TRBJ2-7	TGTGCCAGCAGTTACCCGGCGGAGTCTGGGCTTTACGAGCAGTACTTC	CASSYPAESGLYEQYF
many	TRBV5-4	NA	TRBJ1-2	TGTGCCAGCAGCTTGGCCCAAGGATGGGATGGCTACACCTTC	CASSLAQGWDGYTF
few	TRBV5-1	TRBD1	TRBJ1-1	TGCGCCAGCAGCTTGCAGGGGGTTAGGAACACTGAAGCTTTCTTT	CASSLQGVRNTEAFF
many	TRBV7-3	NA	TRBJ1-1	TGTGCCAGCAGCTTAGATACAGGACAGTACACTGAAGCTTTCTTT	CASSLDTGQYTEAFF
few	TRBV10-3	NA	TRBJ1-6	TGTGCCAGCAGTTACTCGGGGGGCTGGTCGGGAAGTTCACCCCTCCACTTT	CASSYSGGWSGSSPLHF
NA	TRBV10-3	NA	TRBJ2-6	TGTGCCATCAGTTCGACGGGGGCCAACGTCCTGACTTTC	CAISSTGANVLTF
NA	TRBV5-1	TRBD1	TRBJ1-2	TGCGCCAGCGGGACAGGGGGAACGTATGGCTACACCTTC	CASGTGGTYGYTF
NA	TRBV7-2	NA	TRBJ1-1	TGTGCCAGCAGTCCGAGACGGGGGGAGGGGACTGAAGCTTTCTTT	CASSPRRGEGTEAFF
many	TRBV7-9	TRBD1	TRBJ1-5	TGTGCCAGCGAGGGACAGGGGTCGGGTAGCAATCAGCCCCAGCATTTT	CASEGQGSGSNQPQHF
many	TRBV15	TRBD1	TRBJ1-6	TGTGCCACCAGCAGCGGGACAGGGGTTTCACCCCTCCACTTT	CATSSGTGVSPLHF
few	TRBV2	TRBD1	TRBJ2-7	TGTGCCAGCAGTGACGGACAGGCCCTAGGCGAGCAGTACTTC	CASSDGQALGEQYF
NA	TRBV7-2	TRBD1	TRBJ2-7	TGTGCCAGCAGACTCCCAGGGGGCGGGGAGCAGTACTTC	CASRLPGGGEQYF
few	TRBV9	NA	TRBJ2-2	TGTGCCAGCAGCGTAGAGTCGCAGGGAACCGGGGAGCTGTTTTTT	CASSVESQGTGELFF
NA	TRBV6-5	NA	TRBJ1-2	TGTGCCAGCAGTTACGAGGGCGGCTATGGCTACACCTTC	CASSYEGGYGYTF
NA	TRBV7-8	NA	TRBJ2-7	TGTGCCAGCAGCTTATGGACTGGCTATTACGAGCAGTACTTC	CASSLWTGYYEQYF
NA	TRBV5-5	NA	TRBJ2-7	TGTGCCAGCAGCTTGGAGGGGCCCCGCGAGCAGTACTTC	CASSLEGPREQYF
many	TRBV6-1	NA	TRBJ2-3	TGTGCCAGCACGTTAACAGGGACAGATACGCAGTATTTT	CASTLTGTDTQYF
NA	TRBV29-1	NA	TRBJ1-1	TGCAGCGTTGGAGTCACCGGGAGGGAAGCTTTCTTT	CSVGVTGREAFF
few	TRBV19	NA	TRBJ2-2	TGTGCCATCAACGTGGGAACCGGGGAGCTGTTTTTT	CAINVGTGELFF
many	TRBV7-2	NA	TRBJ1-5	TGTGCCAGCAGCTTCGGGCAGGGTGTTAATCAGCCCCAGCATTTT	CASSFGQGVNQPQHF
many	TRBV9	TRBD1	TRBJ1-1	TGTGCCAGCAGCGGACAGGGAAGCGGAACTGAAGCTTTCTTT	CASSGQGSGTEAFF
few	TRBV7-8	NA	TRBJ2-7	TGTGCCAGCACCCCCGACACCGAGCAGTACTTC	CASTPDTEQYF
many	TRBV20-1	NA	TRBJ1-2	TGCAGTGCTAGAGTAACATCCATCCAGGATGGCTACACCTTC	CSARVTSIQDGYTF
few	TRBV12-3/TRBV12-4	NA	TRBJ2-7	TGTGCCAGCAGAGGGGCGGGGTCCTACGAGCAGTACTTC	CASRGAGSYEQYF
NA	TRBV5-1	NA	TRBJ2-7	TGCGCCAGCAGCGAGGGAACGGGGGCAACCGTATCCTACGAGCAGTACTTC	CASSEGTGATVSYEQYF
NA	TRBV10-3	NA	TRBJ1-2	TGTGGCGTAAGGACCGTAAACTATGGCTACACCTTC	CGVRTVNYGYTF
NA	TRBV19	NA	TRBJ2-7	TGTGCCAGCAGCCAAGATCTGCCTGGGGGCGCCTCCTACGAGCAGTACTTC	CASSQDLPGGASYEQYF
NA	TRBV9	NA	TRBJ2-6	TGTGCCAGCAGCGGTTCATTGGGAAGGTTCGTGACGCTCTCTGGGGCCAACGTCCTGACTTTC	CASSGSLGRFVTLSGANVLTF
many	TRBV7-2	TRBD2	TRBJ2-7	TGTGCCAGCAGCCTCCAAGCGGGAAAGACCCACGAGCAGTACTTC	CASSLQAGKTHEQYF